Below, 28 T cell receptor beta chains from the same sample are listed, as sequenced in a study of blood T cell repertoires in COVID-19. The repertoire was sequenced with immunoSEQ multiplex PCR; TCRdb's copy has only in-frame clones and lacks some. This table holds approximately 350,000 clones, around 83% found once. The sequenced sample consisted of PBMCs or T cells enriched from blood (not recorded which). The origin of the receptors is a woman in her 50s who had recovered from COVID-19.

The V call is TRBV3-1 (or the pseudogene TRBV3-2), the J call TRBJ2-3, with 7 bases that match TRBD1. CDR1 and CDR2 (germline): LGHDT, YNNKEL (reference sequence). V shed 3 bases, J shed 11 bases, and the junction held 14 bases outside the gene matches. This CDR3 comprises 15 residues. CDR3 bases: TGTGCCAGCAGCCACATTCCGGGACAGCAACCCGGGCAGTATTTT. Its translation is CASSHIPGQQPGQYF.

The gene calls are TRBV7-3 and TRBJ2-5, with 8 bases aligning to TRBD1. The V segment lost 5 bases and the J segment 2 bases; nucleotides outside the gene matches: 16. This CDR3 spans 18 amino acids. Germline CDR1 reads SGHTA; CDR2 reads FQGTGA. CDR3 region: CASSARSGQGLIQETQYF. CDR3 nucleotides: TGTGCCAGCAGCGCGCGTAGCGGACAGGGCTTAATACAAGAGACCCAGTACTTC.

The CDR3 nucleotides read TGTGCCAGCGCACTGGGACAGGGGGCCCTCTACGAGCAGTACTTC. Translation: CASALGQGALYEQYF. This chain joins TRBV11-3 and TRBJ2-7; 12 positions match TRBD1. From germline, CDR1 is SGHNT and CDR2 YENEEA. With V trimmed by 8 bases and J by 3 bases, 8 bases remained unmatched. The CDR3 has 15 amino acids.

The chain joins TRBV6-5 to TRBJ1-2, with TRBD1 matching over 9 bases. Germline trimming cut 4 bases from V and 3 bases from J; bases unmatched to any gene: 6. This CDR3 has 15 residues. Germline CDR1 and CDR2: MNHEY and SVGAGI. CDR3 nucleotides: TGTGCCAGCAGTTCTCCTACAGGGGGCCACTATGGCTACACCTTC. Its protein product is CASSSPTGGHYGYTF.

The genes are TRBV25-1 and TRBJ1-2; tentative D call: TRBD1 (5 bases). Germline V gene lookup returns CDR1 MGHDK and CDR2 SYGVNS. The CDR3 contains 15 residues. The V and J ends lost 7 bases and 6 bases respectively, with 21 bases between them. The CDR3 DNA follows: TGTGCCAGCATGAGAGGGGAGGAAAAGTTGAATGGCTACACCTTC. Its translation is CASMRGEEKLNGYTF.

This clone was seen a single time. The rearrangement uses TRBV14 and TRBJ2-3; D might be TRBD2 (6 bases). CDR1 is SGHDN, CDR2 FVKESK, per germline. There are 16 residues in the CDR3. Deletions cut 2 bases from V and 1 base from J, with 13 bases between. The chain's CDR3 is CASSQIRETGTDTQYF. The CDR3 DNA is TGTGCCAGCAGCCAAATCCGGGAGACGGGCACAGATACGCAGTATTTT.

J is TRBJ1-5 and V is TRBV30; TRBD1 matches at 7 bases. The CDR3 extends over 13 amino acids. V shed 3 bases, J shed 1 base, and the junction held 0 bases outside the gene matches. Germline CDR1 is GTSNPN and CDR2 is SVGIG (reference sequence). CDR3 residues: CAWRQGSNQPQHF. CDR3 bases: TGTGCCTGGAGACAGGGGAGCAATCAGCCCCAGCATTTT.

The chain employs TRBV6-5 and TRBJ1-6; D is unresolved. The CDR3 runs to 13 residues. Per germline, CDR1 MNHEY and CDR2 SVGAGI. V was trimmed by 5 bases and J by 7 bases, leaving 9 bases between them. This chain's CDR3 is CASSRTTNSPLHF. In DNA form, the CDR3 reads TGTGCCAGCAGTCGAACAACAAATTCACCCCTCCACTTT.

The chain has TRBV5-4 and TRBJ1-2; D is possibly TRBD1 (6 bases). V lost 4 bases, J lost 4 bases, and 17 bases lay in between. From germline, CDR1 is SGHNT and CDR2 YYREEE (reference sequence). The CDR3 spans 15 residues. CDR3 in amino acids: CASSPPGGLSYGYTF. Here the CDR3 DNA reads TGTGCCAGCAGCCCTCCGGGGGGGCTTTCCTATGGCTACACCTTC.

The chain is built from TRBV27 and TRBJ1-2; D is unclear. V lost 5 bases and J lost 1, with 17 bases in between. Germline V gives CDR1 MNHEY, CDR2 SMNVEV (reference sequence). The CDR3 has 16 residues. CDR3 DNA: TGTGCCAGCAGTCCCCGGTCGGAGGCATTTAACTATGGCTACACCTTC. Translating it yields CASSPRSEAFNYGYTF.

The rearrangement joins TRBV13 to TRBJ1-1, with a weak D call TRBD1 (5 bases). V shed 3 bases and J shed 1 base, with 9 bases lying between them. The length of the CDR3 is 14 residues. Germline CDR1 PRHDT, CDR2 FYEKMQ (reference sequence). The CDR3 DNA reads as TGTGCCAGCAGCTTTGACAGACGGAACACTGAAGCTTTCTTT. Residues: CASSFDRRNTEAFF.

V and J are TRBV11-2 and TRBJ2-2; no firm D call. There are 16 residues in the CDR3. The germline CDR1 and CDR2 sequences are SGHAT and FQNNGV. V lost 0 bases and J lost 4, with 12 bases in between. The CDR3 sequence is CASSLDGSGRTGELFF. The DNA of the CDR3 is TGTGCCAGCAGCTTAGATGGCAGTGGGCGCACCGGGGAGCTGTTTTTT.

The chain uses TRBV7-2 and TRBJ2-1, with 7 bases identical to TRBD2. V shed 2 bases and J 6 bases; nucleotides not matched to a gene: 10. The CDR3 consists of 16 residues. Germline-derived CDR1 and CDR2 are SGHTA and FQGNSA. CDR3 in DNA: TGTGCCAGCAGCTTAAAGGGCGGGAGTGGAAGCAATGAGCAGTTCTTC. Protein product: CASSLKGGSGSNEQFF.

The chain employs TRBV10-1 and TRBJ1-1, with unresolved D. Per the germline V gene, CDR1 is WNHNN and CDR2 is SYGVQD (reference sequence). V shed 6 bases and J shed 4 bases, with 27 bases lying between them. The CDR3 covers 18 residues. The CDR3 bases are TGCGCCAGCAGAACCCGACCGGACTCTACGACGAGGTCCACTGAAGCTTTCTTT. As protein: CASRTRPDSTTRSTEAFF.

This chain connects TRBV23-1 to TRBJ1-2; the D is unclear. TRBV23-1 is treated as an ORF (open reading frame) with a function not yet certain. The CDR3 is 13 amino acids. Trimming left V 0 bases short and J 6 bases short, with 8 bases between. The CDR3 sequence: CASSQSEEDGYTF. The CDR3 DNA sequence: TGCGCCAGCAGTCAATCTGAGGAGGATGGCTACACCTTC.

The V gene is TRBV12-5, the J gene TRBJ2-3; perhaps TRBD1 as D (7 bases). V lost 2 bases and J 1 base, leaving 10 bases between the germline ends. The CDR3 length is 15 residues. Germline V gives CDR1 LGHNT, CDR2 FRNRAP. The CDR3 loop is CASGLQGGGTDTQYF. As DNA, the CDR3 is TGTGCTAGTGGTTTGCAGGGGGGTGGCACAGATACGCAGTATTTT.

This rearrangement joins TRBV4-1 to TRBJ2-7, with D perhaps matching TRBD2 (6 bases). Germline loops: CDR1 MGHRA, CDR2 YSYEKL. Trimming took 6 bases from V and 4 from J, leaving 10 bases between them. There are 12 residues in the CDR3. CDR3 loop: CASSQAGYEQYF. The DNA of the CDR3 is TGCGCCAGCAGTCAGGCGGGGTACGAGCAGTACTTC.

The V gene is TRBV19, the J gene TRBJ2-5; D remains ambiguous. The CDR3 runs to 13 residues. V was shortened by 3 bases and J by 4 bases, with 9 bases between the two germline ends. Germline CDR1 LNHDA, CDR2 SQIVND (reference sequence). The CDR3 DNA follows: TGTGCCAGTAGTATCTATGGAGCAGAGACCCAGTACTTC. Its translation is CASSIYGAETQYF.

V usage is TRBV19 and J usage is TRBJ1-1, with D perhaps matching TRBD1 (6 bases). The length of the CDR3 is 14 residues. Germline CDR1 and CDR2: LNHDA and SQIVND (reference sequence). Trimming removed 0 bases from V and 11 bases from J, with 16 bases in between. The CDR3 sequence: CASSIDMTGLAAFF. In nucleotides, the CDR3 is TGTGCCAGTAGTATAGACATGACAGGTTTAGCGGCTTTCTTT.

The rearrangement joins TRBV6-2 or TRBV6-3 to TRBJ1-6; D ambiguous. V was cut by 1 base and J by 0 bases, with 7 bases left in between. Germline CDR1 is MNHEY and CDR2 is SVGEGT. The CDR3 consists of 16 residues. As DNA, the CDR3 is TGTGCCAGCAGTTACTTCGGGAGCTCCTATAATTCACCCCTCCACTTT. Translated: CASSYFGSSYNSPLHF.

This chain joins TRBV5-4 and TRBJ1-6; D is uncertain. Germline CDR1 and CDR2: SGHNT and YYREEE (reference sequence). Trimming took 0 bases from V and 10 from J, leaving 8 bases between them. The CDR3 is 13 residues long. The CDR3 region has the DNA TGTGCCAGCAGCTTGGGCGAGGCCTCACCCCTCCACTTT. It translates to CASSLGEASPLHF.

V and J are TRBV27 and TRBJ1-2, with a possible D match to TRBD1 (5 bases). Trimming shortened V by 6 bases and J by 4 bases, and 24 bases separated the two germline ends. The germline V gene has CDR1 MNHEY and CDR2 SMNVEV (reference sequence). The CDR3 length is 17 residues. The DNA for the CDR3 is TGTGCCAGCAGCCTAACCGGAACTGGCAGGGCTGGCTATGGCTACACCTTC. Translation gives CASSLTGTGRAGYGYTF.

This clone appeared a single time. This chain connects TRBV6-1 to TRBJ2-2; a possible D gene is TRBD1 (5 bases). V lost 3 bases and J lost 0, with 14 bases in between. Germline V lookup: CDR1 MNHNS, CDR2 SASEGT. This CDR3 is 17 amino acids long. This CDR3 is CASSDSGRTANTGELFF. The CDR3 bases are TGTGCCAGCAGTGATTCAGGGCGTACCGCGAACACCGGGGAGCTGTTTTTT.

The chain carries TRBV11-3 and TRBJ1-2; no firm D call. The germline gives CDR1 SGHNT, CDR2 YENEEA. The CDR3 spans 14 residues. V was trimmed by 1 base and J by 4 bases, leaving 10 bases between them. DNA of the CDR3: TGTGCCAGCAGCTTAGTATCGGAGACCTATGGCTACACCTTC. Its protein product is CASSLVSETYGYTF. Based on the CDR3 plus reference TRBV11-3 and TRBJ1-2, the full variable domain is EAGVVQSPRYKIIEKKQPVAFWCNPISGHNTLYWYLQNLGQGPELLIRYENEEAVDDSQLPKDRFSAERLKGVDSTLKIQPAELGDSAVYLCASSLVSETYGYTFGSGTRLTVV.

This chain joins TRBV19 and TRBJ2-1, with D unclear. From germline, CDR1 is LNHDA and CDR2 SQIVND (reference sequence). Trimming left V 2 bases short and J 4 bases short, with 9 bases between. This CDR3 is 14 amino acids long. CDR3 loop: CASSINSFYNEQFF. The DNA of the CDR3 is TGTGCCAGTAGTATAAACAGCTTTTACAATGAGCAGTTCTTC.

V usage is TRBV9 and J usage is TRBJ1-2; tentatively, D is TRBD1 (5 bases). This CDR3 region has 16 residues. CDR1 and CDR2 (germline): SGDLS, YYNGEE. V lost 3 bases to trimming and J lost 6 bases, with 21 bases between them. CDR3 coding DNA: TGTGCCAGCAGCGCGAATCGTAAGGGGCTCCTGGATGGCTACACCTTC. As protein: CASSANRKGLLDGYTF.

On this clone itself: The sample contains more than one DNA sequence encoding this CDR3. The chain carries TRBV6-5 and TRBJ1-1; maybe TRBD1 (6 bases). Trimming shortened V by 0 bases and J by 5 bases, and 7 bases separated the two germline ends. Germline loops: CDR1 MNHEY, CDR2 SVGAGI. The CDR3 contains 13 residues. CDR3 loop: CASSYSRGTEAFF. The CDR3 bases are TGTGCCAGCAGTTACTCGAGGGGGACTGAAGCTTTCTTT.

The genes are TRBV4-3 and TRBJ1-2; possible D gene TRBD1, 6 bases. Trimming removed 5 bases from V and 7 bases from J, with 17 bases in between. CDR1 is LGHNA, CDR2 YSLEER, per germline. The CDR3 spans 14 residues. The CDR3 bases are TGCGCCAGCAGCTCCTGGGGGGGGGCTGGTGGCTACACCTTC. It yields the protein CASSSWGGAGGYTF.